Listed here are 29 T cell receptor beta chains from one sample, sequenced in a study of OX40 agonist ivuxolimab in advanced cancers. Libraries were prepared through the immunoSEQ multiplex PCR assay. TCRdb took over this immuneACCESS table, retaining in-frame rearrangements with V and J assigned. Such tables are incomplete; in checked studies, under half of the missing clones stem from an unresolved V gene, and the remainder is unexplained. Here the sample has about 95,000 clones; around nine tenths occur a single time. The ten top clones hold around 2.5% of the sample. Sequenced material: CD4+ or CD8+ T cells sorted from blood, taken in a trial of the OX40 agonist ivuxolimab. These receptors were obtained from an adult with an advanced solid tumor such as melanoma, head and neck, liver or kidney cancer.

The chain links TRBV28 to TRBJ2-7; tentative D call: TRBD2 (6 bases). Germline assignment: CDR1 MDHEN and CDR2 SYDVKM. Trimming removed 2 bases from V and 7 bases from J, with 15 bases in between. This CDR3 has 14 amino acids. The CDR3 region has the DNA TGTGCCAGCAGTTTAACTAGCAGGGCCCAGGAGCAGTACTTC. It translates to CASSLTSRAQEQYF.

The chain recombines TRBV28 with TRBJ1-3; 7 nucleotides agree with TRBD1. Germline loops: CDR1 MDHEN, CDR2 SYDVKM. V gave up 8 bases and J gave up 4 bases; unmatched junction bases: 5. The CDR3 runs to 13 residues. CDR3 residues: CASGTGAGNTIYF. Here the CDR3 DNA reads TGTGCCAGCGGAACAGGGGCCGGAAACACCATATATTTT.

CDR3 loop: CASSPPQRVTEQYF. The CDR3 region has the DNA TGTGCCAGCAGCCCTCCCCAGCGGGTAACCGAGCAGTACTTC. This chain joins TRBV2 and TRBJ2-7, with D perhaps TRBD2 (6 bases). Trimming left V 6 bases short and J 6 bases short, with 18 bases between. The CDR3 is 14 amino acids. Germline CDR1 reads SNHLY; CDR2 reads FYNNEI.

The chain recombines TRBV5-5 with TRBJ1-1; D uncertain. Germline loops: CDR1 SGHKS, CDR2 YYEKEE (reference sequence). The CDR3 extends over 13 amino acids. V lost 4 bases and J lost 3, with 10 bases in between. In nucleotides, the CDR3 is TGTGCCAGCAGCCGAATCCAGGACACTGAAGCTTTCTTT. Translated: CASSRIQDTEAFF.

The V call is TRBV18, the J call TRBJ2-3; D remains ambiguous. CDR1 KGHSH and CDR2 LQKENI come from the germline V gene. This CDR3 has 13 residues. Trimming removed 6 bases from V and 5 bases from J, with 12 bases in between. Here the CDR3 DNA reads TGTGCCAGCTCCCTTGACGTGGGAGATACGCAGTATTTT. Translation: CASSLDVGDTQYF.

The V gene is TRBV6-6, the J gene TRBJ1-3; D remains ambiguous. CDR3 length: 16 residues. V lost 0 bases to trimming and J lost 3 bases, with 12 bases between them. Germline V gene lookup returns CDR1 MNHNY and CDR2 SVGAGI (reference sequence). The chain's CDR3 is CASSYSRSSNGNTIYF. The CDR3 DNA reads as TGTGCCAGCAGTTACTCCCGATCGTCAAATGGAAACACCATATATTTT.

The V and J genes are TRBV5-1 and TRBJ1-1, with D maybe TRBD1 (6 bases). The CDR3 runs 15 residues. From germline, CDR1 is SGHRS and CDR2 YFSETQ. With 2 bases removed from V and 4 bases from J, the gap between germline ends came to 15 bases. CDR3 coding DNA: TGCGCCAGCAGCTTTGTGGGGGGCGAGGGCACTGAAGCTTTCTTT. Translated: CASSFVGGEGTEAFF.

The chain joins TRBV6-5 to TRBJ1-1; D call uncertain. Looked up from germline, CDR1 is MNHEY and CDR2 is SVGAGI. CDR3 length: 14 residues. V was cut by 6 bases and J by 0 bases, with 11 bases left in between. The DNA for the CDR3 is TGTGCCAGCAGAATGGGCAACCTGAACACTGAAGCTTTCTTT. Translating it yields CASRMGNLNTEAFF.

The gene calls are TRBV19 and TRBJ1-2; TRBD1 is a possible D gene (5 bases). The germline gives CDR1 LNHDA, CDR2 SQIVND (reference sequence). CDR3 length: 15 amino acids. V was cut by 5 bases and J by 4 bases, with 17 bases left in between. As DNA, the CDR3 is TGTGCCAGTAGTTCCATCTCAGGGAGTCGCTATGGCTACACCTTC. This sequence encodes CASSSISGSRYGYTF.

V gene TRBV7-2 combines with J gene TRBJ2-2, with 8 bases matching TRBD2. CDR1 and CDR2 from the germline V gene are SGHTA and FQGNSA. This CDR3 spans 15 amino acids. V lost 5 bases and J lost 1; bases outside the gene matches: 3. Written as DNA, the CDR3 is TGTGCCAGCAGCCGGACTAGCTTGAACACCGGGGAGCTGTTTTTT. Amino acids: CASSRTSLNTGELFF. Full variable domain (remainder filled in from reference TRBV7-2 and TRBJ2-2): GAGVSQSPSNKVTEKGKDVELRCDPISGHTALYWYRQSLGQGLEFLIYFQGNSAPDKSGLPSDRFSAERTGGSVSTLTIQRTQQEDSAVYLCASSRTSLNTGELFFGEGSRLTVL.

The gene calls are TRBV19 and TRBJ2-1; D remains unclear. Germline V gives CDR1 LNHDA, CDR2 SQIVND (reference sequence). The CDR3 spans 12 residues. V lost 0 bases and J lost 12, with 9 bases in between. The CDR3 DNA sequence: TGTGCCAGTAGTATAGATCGAATCCGGCAGTTCTTC. It yields the protein CASSIDRIRQFF.

The V gene is TRBV7-8, the J gene TRBJ2-2, with 8 nucleotides matching TRBD1. The CDR3 runs 14 residues. Germline V gene data show CDR1 as SGHVS and CDR2 as FQNEAQ. After removal of 3 bases from V and 7 bases from J, the junction contained 4 bases not matched to a gene. The CDR3 bases are TGTGCCAGCAGCTTGGACAGGGTGCTCGGGGAGCTGTTTTTT. As protein: CASSLDRVLGELFF.

CDR3 loop: CASTFLGGSVSYNEQFF. In DNA form, the CDR3 reads TGTGCCAGCACTTTCTTAGGTGGGAGTGTTTCCTACAATGAGCAGTTCTTC. J is TRBJ2-1 and V is TRBV11-2, with a weak D call TRBD2 (5 bases). The CDR3 length is 17 residues. The V gene lost 7 bases and the J gene lost 1 base, with 20 bases spanning the gap. Germline V gene lookup returns CDR1 SGHAT and CDR2 FQNNGV.

The V call is TRBV9, the J call TRBJ2-3; D not resolved. Germline-derived CDR1 and CDR2 are SGDLS and YYNGEE. The CDR3 has 15 amino acids. V lost 3 bases and J lost 1, with 12 bases in between. This CDR3 reads CASSALPPRTDTQYF. In DNA form, the CDR3 reads TGTGCCAGCAGCGCACTCCCCCCCCGCACAGATACGCAGTATTTT.

The V and J genes are TRBV27 and TRBJ2-3, with 8 bases aligning to TRBD1. V shed 3 bases, J shed 1 base, and the junction held 3 bases outside the gene matches. This CDR3 is built from 15 residues. The germline V gene has CDR1 MNHEY and CDR2 SMNVEV (reference sequence). The CDR3 region is CASSFPGQGTDTQYF. CDR3 bases: TGTGCCAGCAGTTTCCCGGGACAGGGCACAGATACGCAGTATTTT.

V is TRBV2 and J is TRBJ1-4; TRBD1 matches at 10 bases. V was pared by 11 bases and J by 8 bases, with 5 bases of the junction left unmatched. The CDR3 extends over 12 amino acids. The germline gives CDR1 SNHLY, CDR2 FYNNEI. CDR3 amino acids: CAGTGESEKLFF. The CDR3 DNA is TGTGCCGGGACAGGGGAAAGCGAAAAACTGTTTTTT.

The rearrangement uses TRBV2 and TRBJ2-1; 13 bases match TRBD2. The CDR3 is made up of 15 amino acids. The V gene end was trimmed by 11 bases and the J gene end by 9 bases; junction bases not matched to a gene: 13. The V gene's germline CDR1 is SNHLY and CDR2 FYNNEI. The CDR3 DNA reads TGTGCCGGAGGAAAAAGGACTAGCGGGGGCGGTGAGCAGTTCTTC. Translation: CAGGKRTSGGGEQFF.

The rearrangement links TRBV30 to TRBJ1-1; the match to TRBD1 covers 9 bases. The ends lost 1 base at V and 6 bases at J; junction bases unmatched: 12. The CDR3 length is 16 residues. Germline V gives CDR1 GTSNPN, CDR2 SVGIG (reference sequence). DNA of the CDR3: TGTGCCTGGAGTGGGACAGGGGAGCCGGGGGGAGCTGAAGCTTTCTTT. Protein sequence: CAWSGTGEPGGAEAFF. Full variable domain (rest looked up from reference TRBV30 and TRBJ1-1): SQTIHQWPATLVQPVGSPLSLECTVEGTSNPNLYWYRQAAGRGLQLLFYSVGIGQISSEVPQNLSASRPQDRQFILSSKKLLLSDSGFYLCAWSGTGEPGGAEAFFGQGTRLTVV.

V is TRBV25-1 and J is TRBJ1-2, with D tentatively TRBD1 (5 bases). Trimming shortened V by 6 bases and J by 0 bases, and 14 bases separated the two germline ends. The germline V gene encodes CDR1 MGHDK and CDR2 SYGVNS. The CDR3 sequence is 15 residues long. The CDR3 coding sequence is TGTGCCAGCAGCCCTGCAGGGCTCACTAACTATGGCTACACCTTC. It translates to CASSPAGLTNYGYTF.

V is TRBV5-1 and J is TRBJ1-2, with TRBD1 matching 9 bases. Germline values: CDR1 SGHRS, CDR2 YFSETQ. Trimming took 4 bases from V and 6 from J; bases not matched to a gene: 10. The CDR3 contains 15 residues. The CDR3 loop reads CASSLQGATTDGYTF. As DNA, the CDR3 is TGCGCCAGCAGCCTACAGGGGGCCACTACGGATGGCTACACCTTC.

This chain's CDR3 is CASTQGLGSNQPQHF. DNA of the CDR3: TGTGCCAGCACACAGGGACTTGGCAGCAATCAGCCCCAGCATTTT. The V call is TRBV19, the J call TRBJ1-5, with a possible D match to TRBD1 (6 bases). CDR1 is LNHDA and CDR2 is SQIVND in the germline V gene (reference sequence). The CDR3 is 15 residues long. V lost 9 bases to trimming and J lost 1 base, with 16 bases between them. The full variable domain, its missing parts supplied by reference TRBV19 and TRBJ1-5, is DGGITQSPKYLFRKEGQNVTLSCEQNLNHDAMYWYRQDPGQGLRLIYYSQIVNDFQKGDIAEGYSVSREKKESFPLTVTSAQKNPTAFYLCASTQGLGSNQPQHFGDGTRLSIL.

The chain recombines TRBV28 with TRBJ1-2, with a weak D call TRBD1 (5 bases). The V end lost 5 bases, the J end lost 1 base, and 14 bases lay between the germline ends. The CDR3 contains 15 residues. Per germline, CDR1 MDHEN and CDR2 SYDVKM. CDR3 sequence (DNA): TGTGCCAGCAGTGCCTCTTCGGGACTTAACTATGGCTACACCTTC. Protein sequence: CASSASSGLNYGYTF.

A few counts support this clone. This chain connects TRBV5-1 to TRBJ2-2; TRBD2 matches 10 bases. Germline-derived CDR1 and CDR2 are SGHRS and YFSETQ. This CDR3 spans 15 amino acids. J was trimmed by 2 bases and V by 3 bases; bases with no gene match: 1. CDR3 sequence (DNA): TGCGCCAGCAGCTGGACTAGCGGTAACACCGGGGAGCTGTTTTTT. Translated, it gives CASSWTSGNTGELFF.

CDR3 residues: CAIRAQNTQGANPYEQYF. The CDR3 coding sequence is TGTGCCATCAGAGCCCAAAATACGCAGGGGGCAAACCCCTACGAGCAGTACTTC. V gene TRBV10-3 combines with J gene TRBJ2-7, with 8 bases identical to TRBD1. Germline V gives CDR1 ENHRY, CDR2 SYGVKD. Trimming removed 6 bases from V and 2 bases from J; junction bases left unmatched: 18. The CDR3 totals 18 residues.

The V gene is TRBV9, the J gene TRBJ2-2; the match to TRBD2 covers 10 bases. Unmatched junction bases numbered 8, after V lost 2 bases and J lost 4 bases. The CDR3 sequence is 17 residues long. In germline, CDR1 is SGDLS, CDR2 YYNGEE. The CDR3 sequence is CASSVGRLAGFTGELFF. Written as DNA, the CDR3 is TGTGCCAGCAGCGTGGGACGACTAGCGGGTTTCACCGGGGAGCTGTTTTTT.

The J gene is TRBJ2-5, the V gene TRBV4-1, with D possibly TRBD1 on 5 matching bases. TRBJ2-7 explains the end of the DNA better; the J call may be wrong. The CDR3 covers 15 residues. CDR1 is MGHRA, CDR2 YSYEKL, per germline. The CDR3 DNA sequence: TGCGCCAGCAGCCAAGATCAAGGGGTGGCCTACGAGCAGTACTTC. Its protein product is CASSQDQGVAYEQYF.

This clone was picked up one time. The J gene is TRBJ1-5, the V gene TRBV10-3, with a weak D call TRBD1 (5 bases). The CDR3 is 13 amino acids. Germline values: CDR1 ENHRY, CDR2 SYGVKD. V was shortened by 8 bases and J by 5 bases, with 13 bases between the two germline ends. The CDR3 is CAISLGADQPQHF. In DNA, the CDR3 is TGTGCCATCTCTTTAGGGGCGGATCAGCCCCAGCATTTT.

This chain links TRBV29-1 with TRBJ2-5; D is perhaps TRBD2 (6 bases). V gave up 6 bases and J gave up 5 bases, with 19 bases separating them. The CDR3 contains 14 residues. Germline V CDR1 and CDR2: SQVTM, ANQGSEA. This CDR3 reads CSVIADLPRETQYF. Written as DNA, the CDR3 is TGCAGCGTCATAGCGGACCTCCCACGGGAGACCCAGTACTTC.

This chain joins TRBV27 and TRBJ1-5, with 7 positions matching TRBD1. Per the germline V gene, CDR1 is MNHEY and CDR2 is SMNVEV (reference sequence). CDR3 length: 15 residues. Trimming at V came to 6 bases and at J to 0 bases, leaving 5 bases not matched to a gene. The CDR3: CASRQGVISNQPQHF. The DNA for the CDR3 is TGTGCCAGCAGGCAGGGGGTGATTAGCAATCAGCCCCAGCATTTT.